This paragraph reports one TCR beta chain. The antigen is undetermined. The PCR made use of 60 Vbeta and 13 Jbeta primers. Method: immunoSEQ multiplex PCR; TCRdb's copy keeps in-frame clones and lacks some. The sample lists over 150,000 clones, roughly 75% seen once, with about 5% in the top ten. This entry comes from a study of cytomegalovirus exposure and HLA in healthy donors. In the study overall: Earlier, some 200 million T cells were analyzed, and over 95 million unique TCR beta sequences were found among them.

The germline gives CDR1 GTSNPN, CDR2 SVGIG (reference sequence). The CDR3 loop spans 14 amino acids. Trimming stripped 5 bases from V and 4 bases from J, with 17 bases between. Overall study findings and caveats: Researchers left out some V segments, among them TRBV6-2 and TRBV6-3, as indistinguishable.

This receptor was taken from a man in his thirties or forties in good health and CMV-seropositive. V usage is TRBV30 and J usage is TRBJ1-2; TRBD1 might be the D (5 bases). Sequencing was done on a sample of PBMCs. The CDR3 loop reads CAWAGVTDFYGYTF. The CDR3 DNA reads TGTGCCTGGGCGGGAGTGACAGACTTCTATGGCTACACCTTC.